This entry describes one T cell receptor beta chain. The CDR3 consists of 14 residues. Germline V gene sequence: CDR1 MNHNS, CDR2 SASEGT. V shed 1 base, J shed 2 bases, and the junction held 1 base outside the gene matches. The sample comes from a study of cytomegalovirus exposure and HLA in healthy donors. With 60 Vbeta and 13 Jbeta primers, the PCR was carried out. Here immunoSEQ multiplex PCR was the method, and the copy in TCRdb shows in-frame clones only, minus some. The sample shows 120,000 to 150,000 clones, around 79% of them seen only once. The V and J genes are TRBV6-1 and TRBJ2-5, with TRBD2 matching over 7 bases. The receptor comes from a woman between 45 and 60 years old in good health and CMV-seropositive. Material for sequencing was PBMCs. The CDR3 DNA is TGTGCCAGCAGTGAAGTGGGGGGGCAAGAGACCCAGTACTTC. Translating it yields CASSEVGGQETQYF.